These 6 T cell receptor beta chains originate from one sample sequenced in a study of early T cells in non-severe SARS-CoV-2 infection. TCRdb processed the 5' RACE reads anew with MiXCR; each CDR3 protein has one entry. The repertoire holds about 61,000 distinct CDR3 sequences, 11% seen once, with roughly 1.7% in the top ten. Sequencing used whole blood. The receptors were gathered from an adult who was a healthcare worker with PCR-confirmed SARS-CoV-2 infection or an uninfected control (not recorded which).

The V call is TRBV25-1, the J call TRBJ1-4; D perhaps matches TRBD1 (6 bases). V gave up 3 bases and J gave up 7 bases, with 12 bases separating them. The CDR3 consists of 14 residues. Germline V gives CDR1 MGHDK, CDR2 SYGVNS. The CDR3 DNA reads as TGTGCCAGCAGTGAGATCCGGGACACTGAAAAACTGTTTTTT. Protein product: CASSEIRDTEKLFF.

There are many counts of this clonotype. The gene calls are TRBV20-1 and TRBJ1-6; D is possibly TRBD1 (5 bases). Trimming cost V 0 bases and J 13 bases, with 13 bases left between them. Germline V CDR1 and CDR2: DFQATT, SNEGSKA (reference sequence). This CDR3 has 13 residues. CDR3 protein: CSAREQARGPLHF. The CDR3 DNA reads TGCAGTGCTAGAGAACAGGCGCGTGGGCCCCTCCACTTT.

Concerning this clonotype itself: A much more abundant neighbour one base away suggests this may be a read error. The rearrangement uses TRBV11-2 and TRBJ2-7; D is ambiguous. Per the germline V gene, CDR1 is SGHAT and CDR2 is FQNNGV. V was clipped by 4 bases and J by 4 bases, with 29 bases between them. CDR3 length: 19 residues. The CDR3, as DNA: TGTGCCAGCAGCTCCAGGACCAGGCCCCCGAGAATTCGGGCTTACGAGCAGTACTTC. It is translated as CASSSRTRPPRIRAYEQYF. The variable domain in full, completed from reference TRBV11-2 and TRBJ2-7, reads EAGVAQSPRYKIIEKRQSVAFWCNPISGHATLYWYQQILGQGPKLLIQFQNNGVVDDSQLPKDRFSAERLKGVDSTLKIQPAKLEDSAVYLCASSSRTRPPRIRAYEQYFGPGTRLTVT.

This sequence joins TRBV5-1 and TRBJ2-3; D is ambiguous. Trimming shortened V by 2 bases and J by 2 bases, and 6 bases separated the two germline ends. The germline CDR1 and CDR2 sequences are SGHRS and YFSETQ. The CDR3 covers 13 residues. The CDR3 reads CASSLRPTDTQYF. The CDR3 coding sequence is TGCGCCAGCAGCTTACGACCCACAGATACGCAGTATTTT.

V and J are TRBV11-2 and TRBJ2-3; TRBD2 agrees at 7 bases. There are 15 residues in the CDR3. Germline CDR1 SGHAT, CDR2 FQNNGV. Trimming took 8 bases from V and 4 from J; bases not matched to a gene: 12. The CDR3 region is CASGHVSRGADTQYF. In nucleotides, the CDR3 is TGTGCCAGCGGACACGTCAGTCGGGGGGCAGATACGCAGTATTTT.

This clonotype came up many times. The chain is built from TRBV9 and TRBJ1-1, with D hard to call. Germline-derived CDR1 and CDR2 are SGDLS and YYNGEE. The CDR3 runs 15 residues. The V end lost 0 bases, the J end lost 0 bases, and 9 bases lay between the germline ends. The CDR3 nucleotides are TGTGCCAGCAGCGTAGGAGGCAGCTTGAACACTGAAGCTTTCTTT. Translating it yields CASSVGGSLNTEAFF. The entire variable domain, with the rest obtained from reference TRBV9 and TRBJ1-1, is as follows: DSGVTQTPKHLITATGQRVTLRCSPRSGDLSVYWYQQSLDQGLQFLIQYYNGEERAKGNILERFSAQQFPDLHSELNLSSLELGDSALYFCASSVGGSLNTEAFFGQGTRLTVV.